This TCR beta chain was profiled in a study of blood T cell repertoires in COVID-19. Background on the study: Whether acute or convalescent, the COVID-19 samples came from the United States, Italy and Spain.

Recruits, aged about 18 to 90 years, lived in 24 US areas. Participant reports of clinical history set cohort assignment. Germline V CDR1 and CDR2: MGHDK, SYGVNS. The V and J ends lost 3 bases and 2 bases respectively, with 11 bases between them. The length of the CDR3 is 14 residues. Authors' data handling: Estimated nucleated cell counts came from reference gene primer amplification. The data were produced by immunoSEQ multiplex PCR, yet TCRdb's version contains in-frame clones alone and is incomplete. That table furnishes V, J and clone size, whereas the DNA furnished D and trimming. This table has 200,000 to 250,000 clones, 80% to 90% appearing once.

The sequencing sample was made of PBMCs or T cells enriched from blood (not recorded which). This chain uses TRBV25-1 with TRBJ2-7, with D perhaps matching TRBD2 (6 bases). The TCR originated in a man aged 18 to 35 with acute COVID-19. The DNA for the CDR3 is TGTGCCAGCAGTGAGGAGCGGGCCCCCTACGAGCAGTACTTC. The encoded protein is CASSEERAPYEQYF.